This TCR beta chain came from a study of graft-versus-host responses after intestinal transplantation. Study information: Recipients got multivisceral, liver-intestinal, or isolated intestinal transplants.

Study observations and caveats: The authors found GvH clones in recipient marrow, some appearing first in ileum or blood.

This table comes from immunoSEQ multiplex PCR, and its TCRdb copy is limited to in-frame clones, with some not included. The data show 80,000 to 100,000 clones, around nine tenths seen once. With regard to this clone: Its antigen is still unknown.

This CDR3 is 14 amino acids long. Per the germline V gene, CDR1 is SGHRS and CDR2 is YFSETQ. V lost 5 bases and J lost 5, with 16 bases in between. The source was unstimulated CD4+ T cells sorted from spleen or lymph node cells, collected before intestinal transplant. This sequence originates from a human donor who received an intestinal transplant. The rearrangement links TRBV5-1 to TRBJ1-1; D might be TRBD1 (5 bases). The DNA for the CDR3 is TGCGCCAGCAGGGCCATTAGGGGTAGGACTGAAGCTTTCTTT. Translating it yields CASRAIRGRTEAFF.